A single sample gave rise to the 25 T cell receptor beta chains below, sequenced in a study of CD8+CD57+ T cells in acquired aplastic anemia. Previously, flow cytometry had revealed CD8+CD57+ cell expansion in the patients chosen for sequencing. Genomic DNA, the template, was used for profiling of the TCR beta VDJ and CDR3. TCRdb processed the reads anew with MiXCR; each CDR3 protein has one entry. The top ten hold 7.8% of the sample, which has about 220,000 distinct CDR3 sequences, more than 40% seen once. Input material: sorted CD4+, CD8+, or CD8+CD57+ T cells (not recorded which) from PBMCs. These receptors all stem from a human donor with aplastic anemia.

This clonotype was seen repeatedly, ten times or more. A much more abundant neighbour one base away suggests this may be a read error. This rearrangement joins TRBV6-4 to TRBJ2-2, with D uncertain. Germline V gene lookup returns CDR1 MRHNA and CDR2 SNTAGT. V shed 1 base and J shed 6 bases, with 6 bases lying between them. The CDR3 extends over 13 amino acids. The CDR3 DNA reads TGTGCCAGCAGTGACTTGACGTCCGGGGAGCTGTTTTTT. It yields the protein CASSDLTSGELFF.

This clonotype has just a few counts. A much larger clone sits a single nucleotide away, making a read error possible. The gene calls are TRBV12-3 or TRBV12-4 and TRBJ1-2; the match to TRBD1 covers 12 bases. The junction had 1 base not matched to a gene; V was cut back by 6 bases and J by 5 bases. The CDR3 totals 13 residues. For the CDR3, the DNA is TGTGCCAGCAGGGGACAGGGGGCGTATGGCTACACCTTC. Protein: CASRGQGAYGYTF.

V usage is TRBV30 and J usage is TRBJ1-2; 7 bases line up with TRBD1. The CDR3 spans 14 residues. Trimming removed 5 bases from V and 3 bases from J; junction bases left unmatched: 9. CDR1 and CDR2 from the germline V gene are GTSNPN and SVGIG (reference sequence). CDR3 DNA sequence: TGTGCCTGGGACAACAGGGGTCTGGACTATGGCTACACCTTC. Amino acid sequence: CAWDNRGLDYGYTF.

The table lists this clonotype with a few counts. The rearrangement joins TRBV28 to TRBJ2-7; 8 bases line up with TRBD2. Trimming cost V 2 bases and J 4 bases; bases outside gene matches: 7. This CDR3 has 15 amino acids. The germline CDR1 and CDR2 sequences are MDHEN and SYDVKM. The CDR3 loop reads CASSLVQTSAYEQYF. Written as DNA, the CDR3 is TGTGCCAGCAGTTTAGTGCAGACTAGCGCTTACGAGCAGTACTTC.

This clonotype appeared many times. The V and J genes are TRBV9 and TRBJ2-1; either TRBD1 or TRBD2 may supply D (5 bases each). This CDR3 region has 14 residues. From germline, CDR1 is SGDLS and CDR2 YYNGEE. V was clipped by 3 bases and J by 7 bases, with 14 bases between them. The CDR3 DNA follows: TGTGCCAGCAGCGGGACGGGACCGCTAAATGAGCAGTTCTTC. Its translation: CASSGTGPLNEQFF.

Notes on this clonotype: This could be a read error, since a much larger clone is one nucleotide away. The chain joins TRBV5-1 to TRBJ1-2; D is uncertain. The CDR3 is made up of 15 amino acids. Germline lookup yields CDR1 SGHRS and CDR2 YFSETQ. The CDR3 here is CASSLGGLVDYGCTF. CDR3 bases: TGCGCCAGCAGCTTGGGTGGGCTCGTGGACTATGGCTGCACCTTC.

The V call is TRBV7-3, the J call TRBJ1-6, with a possible D match to TRBD1 (5 bases). V lost 2 bases and J 8 bases, leaving 10 bases between the germline ends. This CDR3 has 14 residues. Germline-derived CDR1 and CDR2 are SGHTA and FQGTGA. The CDR3 region is CASSLRGRDSPLHF. Written as DNA, the CDR3 is TGTGCCAGCAGCTTACGGGGGAGGGATTCACCCCTCCACTTT.

This clonotype was recorded a few times. This chain uses TRBV5-6 with TRBJ2-7, with D tentatively TRBD2 (7 bases). Germline-derived CDR1 and CDR2 are SGHDT and YYEEEE. V was pared by 4 bases and J by 2 bases, with 19 bases between. The CDR3 contains 16 residues. The chain's CDR3 is CASSQGGGGGAYEQYF. In DNA form, the CDR3 reads TGTGCCAGCAGCCAAGGGGGGGGGGGGGGTGCCTACGAGCAGTACTTC. The full variable domain, its missing parts supplied by reference TRBV5-6 and TRBJ2-7, is DAGVTQSPTHLIKTRGQQVTLRCSPKSGHDTVSWYQQALGQGPQFIFQYYEEEERQRGNFPDRFSGHQFPNYSSELNVNALLLGDSALYLCASSQGGGGGAYEQYFGPGTRLTVT.

The chain links TRBV7-8 to TRBJ1-5; D is ambiguous. CDR3 length: 15 residues. Trimming shortened V by 5 bases and J by 11 bases, and 22 bases separated the two germline ends. The germline CDR1 and CDR2 sequences are SGHVS and FQNEAQ. The CDR3 spells CASSPGGGRSETQHF. In DNA, the CDR3 is TGTGCCAGCAGCCCGGGTGGCGGGAGGTCAGAGACCCAGCATTTT. The complete variable domain, with remaining parts taken from reference TRBV7-8 and TRBJ1-5, reads GAGVSQSPRYKVAKRGQDVALRCDPISGHVSLFWYQQALGQGPEFLTYFQNEAQLDKSGLPSDRFFAERPEGSVSTLKIQRTQQEDSAVYLCASSPGGGRSETQHFGDGTRLSIL.

V gene TRBV15 combines with J gene TRBJ1-1; D call uncertain. The V gene lost 0 bases and the J gene lost 7 bases, with 3 bases spanning the gap. Germline V gene data show CDR1 as LNHNV and CDR2 as YYDKDF (reference sequence). The CDR3 is made up of 11 amino acids. As DNA, the CDR3 is TGTGCCACCAGCAGAGACTATGAAGCTTTCTTT. It yields the protein CATSRDYEAFF.

This clonotype has ten or more counts. This chain joins TRBV12-3 or TRBV12-4 and TRBJ1-5, with 9 bases lining up with TRBD1. Germline trimming cut 3 bases from V and 4 bases from J; bases unmatched to any gene: 1. The length of the CDR3 is 14 residues. The DNA for the CDR3 is TGTGCCAGCAGTTTTGGACAGGGGAATCAGCCCCAGCATTTT. It encodes CASSFGQGNQPQHF.

This rearrangement joins TRBV30 to TRBJ1-1; TRBD1 is a possible D gene (6 bases). The CDR3 covers 11 residues. V lost 2 bases, J lost 9 bases, and 10 bases lay in between. Looked up from germline, CDR1 is GTSNPN and CDR2 is SVGIG (reference sequence). The CDR3 coding sequence is TGTGCCTGGAGTTCCGGGACAAAAGCTTTCTTT. Protein product: CAWSSGTKAFF. The whole variable domain, remainder taken from reference TRBV30 and TRBJ1-1, is SQTIHQWPATLVQPVGSPLSLECTVEGTSNPNLYWYRQAAGRGLQLLFYSVGIGQISSEVPQNLSASRPQDRQFILSSKKLLLSDSGFYLCAWSSGTKAFFGQGTRLTVV.

A note on this clonotype: Sequence at one end of the junction differs from germline and may be a read error. The gene calls are TRBV5-1 and TRBJ1-3; the match to TRBD1 covers 8 bases. The CDR3 is 16 amino acids. Looked up from germline, CDR1 is SGHRS and CDR2 is YFSETQ. This CDR3 reads CASSPGQGASGNTMYF. For the CDR3, the DNA is TGCGCCAGCAGCCCAGGACAGGGAGCTTCTGGAAACACCATGTATTTT.

This clonotype was observed many times. V is TRBV19 and J is TRBJ1-2; D call uncertain. V shed 6 bases and J shed 1 base, with 15 bases lying between them. The CDR3 is 15 residues long. Looked up from germline, CDR1 is LNHDA and CDR2 is SQIVND (reference sequence). CDR3 DNA sequence: TGTGCCAGTAGCATGCAATCGAGCGGTAACTATGGCTACACCTTC. It encodes CASSMQSSGNYGYTF.

The DNA for the CDR3 is TGTGCCACCAGCCCTCAGGGCGCGGGGTACGAGCAGTACTTC. Translated: CATSPQGAGYEQYF. V and J are TRBV15 and TRBJ2-7, with TRBD2 as a possible D gene (6 bases). V was trimmed by 5 bases and J by 4 bases, leaving 15 bases between them. The CDR3 sequence is 14 residues long. The V gene's germline CDR1 is LNHNV and CDR2 YYDKDF (reference sequence).

The CDR3 protein is CASSVFRGLLGAFF. In DNA, the CDR3 is TGTGCCAGCAGTGTATTTAGGGGGCTCTTAGGAGCTTTCTTT. This chain uses TRBV2 with TRBJ1-1; TRBD1 aligns across 7 bases. J lost 10 bases, V lost 4 bases, and 12 bases had no gene match. There are 14 residues in the CDR3. CDR1 and CDR2 (germline): SNHLY, FYNNEI.

About this clonotype itself: Relative to the germline gene, one junction end is altered; a read error may explain this. This rearrangement joins TRBV4-1 to TRBJ2-3; D remains ambiguous. The CDR3 is made up of 16 amino acids. CDR1 is MGHRA, CDR2 YSYEKL, per germline. CDR3 protein: CAGSQDLKGSTDTQYF. Written as DNA, the CDR3 is TGCGCCGGCAGCCAAGATCTCAAGGGTTCCACAGATACGCAGTATTTT.

This clonotype was seen just once. The chain recombines TRBV29-1 with TRBJ2-1; TRBD2 aligns across 9 bases. With 6 bases clipped from V and 8 bases from J, the junction kept 8 bases outside the gene matches. In germline, CDR1 is SQVTM, CDR2 ANQGSEA. The CDR3 has 13 residues. CDR3 amino acids: CSVAVSGSYEQFF. CDR3 bases: TGCAGCGTAGCGGTTAGCGGGAGCTATGAGCAGTTCTTC.

This clonotype showed up many times. V usage is TRBV4-1 and J usage is TRBJ1-1; perhaps TRBD1 as D (6 bases). Germline lookup yields CDR1 MGHRA and CDR2 YSYEKL. The CDR3 is 13 amino acids. V shed 1 base and J shed 7 bases, with 10 bases lying between them. The CDR3 DNA reads TGCGCCAGCAGCCAAGGCAGGGGCGATGAAGCTTTCTTT. The encoded protein is CASSQGRGDEAFF.

The V and J genes are TRBV15 and TRBJ1-4, with D tentatively TRBD1 (6 bases). The germline V and J ends were trimmed by 2 bases and 4 bases, with 17 bases remaining between them. The CDR3 loop spans 17 amino acids. Germline V gives CDR1 LNHNV, CDR2 YYDKDF (reference sequence). The CDR3 DNA follows: TGTGCCACCAGCAGAAGGGGGAGGTCCGGCAGTAATGAAAAACTGTTTTTT. Residues: CATSRRGRSGSNEKLFF. The complete variable domain, with remaining parts taken from reference TRBV15 and TRBJ1-4, reads DAMVIQNPRYQVTQFGKPVTLSCSQTLNHNVMYWYQQKSSQAPKLLFHYYDKDFNNEADTPDNFQSRRPNTSFCFLDIRSPGLGDTAMYLCATSRRGRSGSNEKLFFGSGTQLSVL.

This clonotype was detected only a few times. V and J are TRBV19 and TRBJ1-6; no clear D gene. V was pared by 5 bases and J by 4 bases, with 9 bases between. Per the germline V gene, CDR1 is LNHDA and CDR2 is SQIVND (reference sequence). The CDR3 length is 14 residues. The CDR3 region is CASSVQSYNSPLHF. The CDR3 DNA is TGTGCCAGTAGTGTACAAAGTTATAATTCACCCCTCCACTTT.

This clonotype came up many times. This sequence joins TRBV5-6 and TRBJ2-2; no firm D call. The germline gives CDR1 SGHDT, CDR2 YYEEEE. V dropped 0 bases and J dropped 6 bases, with 3 bases sitting between them. The CDR3 contains 12 residues. The CDR3 here is CASSLEAGELFF. The CDR3 DNA reads as TGTGCCAGCAGCTTGGAAGCCGGGGAGCTGTTTTTT.

This clonotype was found many times. V and J are TRBV4-2 and TRBJ2-1, with 8 bases lining up with TRBD2. Germline CDR1 reads LGHNA; CDR2 reads YNFKEQ. The CDR3 length is 16 residues. The V gene end was trimmed by 0 bases and the J gene end by 5 bases; junction bases not matched to a gene: 6. In nucleotides, the CDR3 is TGTGCCAGCAGCCAAGATTTCAGCGGGGGACACAATGAGCAGTTCTTC. Its protein is CASSQDFSGGHNEQFF.

The chain carries TRBV25-1 and TRBJ2-2; 7 positions match TRBD1. Germline CDR1 reads MGHDK; CDR2 reads SYGVNS. Trimming took 3 bases from V and 4 from J; bases not matched to a gene: 11. There are 17 residues in the CDR3. The CDR3 DNA follows: TGTGCCAGCAGTGAGGGGGCACCGGGACAGCCCACCGGGGAGCTGTTTTTT. Amino acid sequence: CASSEGAPGQPTGELFF. Variable domain in full (rest from reference TRBV25-1 and TRBJ2-2): EADIYQTPRYLVIGTGKKITLECSQTMGHDKMYWYQQDPGMELHLIHYSYGVNSTEKGDLSSESTVSRIRTEHFPLTLESARPSHTSQYLCASSEGAPGQPTGELFFGEGSRLTVL.

The V and J genes are TRBV7-2 and TRBJ1-5; D remains ambiguous. V was trimmed by 2 bases and J by 7 bases, leaving 9 bases between them. The CDR3 extends over 13 amino acids. Germline loops: CDR1 SGHTA, CDR2 FQGNSA. The CDR3 DNA reads as TGTGCCAGCAGCTTAAACGAGGGCCAGCCCCAGCATTTT. As protein: CASSLNEGQPQHF. The entire variable domain, with the rest obtained from reference TRBV7-2 and TRBJ1-5, is as follows: GAGVSQSPSNKVTEKGKDVELRCDPISGHTALYWYRQSLGQGLEFLIYFQGNSAPDKSGLPSDRFSAERTGGSVSTLTIQRTQQEDSAVYLCASSLNEGQPQHFGDGTRLSIL.